This T cell receptor (beta chain) was sequenced in a study of blood T cell repertoires in COVID-19. Across the whole study: Sample material is recorded as cDNA or gDNA derived from T cells, B-cell-depleted T cells, or PBMCs.

Method: immunoSEQ multiplex PCR; TCRdb's copy keeps in-frame clones and lacks some. The top ten clones hold approximately 7% of a sample with around 110,000 clones, approximately 82% of them seen once. Unmatched junction bases numbered 14, after V lost 3 bases and J lost 8 bases. The CDR3 is made up of 16 amino acids. CDR1 SGHRS and CDR2 YFSETQ come from the germline V gene. The chain couples TRBV5-1 to TRBJ1-2; TRBD1 matches 9 bases. The sample was peripheral blood. The sequence was obtained from a man in his 70s with active or convalescent COVID-19. CDR3 DNA sequence: TGCGCCAGCAGCTCGCCGGACAGGGGAAGATCTGGGGGCTACACCTTC. Residues: CASSSPDRGRSGGYTF.